This T cell receptor beta chain stems from a study of cytomegalovirus exposure and HLA in healthy donors. Study in general: The approximately 110 validation repertoires, a later analysis reported, used the same platform as the 600 to 700 repertoires from the first cohort. Study results and limitations: The study designated roughly 150 TCR beta chains cytomegalovirus-associated.

Using immunoSEQ multiplex PCR, the repertoire was profiled, and TCRdb retains in-frame clones only, with some absent. The sample yields some 170,000 clones, around nine tenths seen once. The ends lost 9 bases at V and 0 bases at J; junction bases unmatched: 12. CDR1 MDHEN and CDR2 SYDVKM come from the germline V gene. The CDR3 sequence is 16 residues long. Remarks on this clone: What it binds is unknown.

The clonotype was recovered from a man aged 18-30 years in good health and CMV-seropositive. Sequenced material: PBMCs. The V gene is TRBV28, the J gene TRBJ2-7, with TRBD2 matching 9 bases. The CDR3 nucleotides read TGTGCCAGTGATTGGACTAGCGCCCATGGCTCCTACGAGCAGTACTTC. It translates to CASDWTSAHGSYEQYF.